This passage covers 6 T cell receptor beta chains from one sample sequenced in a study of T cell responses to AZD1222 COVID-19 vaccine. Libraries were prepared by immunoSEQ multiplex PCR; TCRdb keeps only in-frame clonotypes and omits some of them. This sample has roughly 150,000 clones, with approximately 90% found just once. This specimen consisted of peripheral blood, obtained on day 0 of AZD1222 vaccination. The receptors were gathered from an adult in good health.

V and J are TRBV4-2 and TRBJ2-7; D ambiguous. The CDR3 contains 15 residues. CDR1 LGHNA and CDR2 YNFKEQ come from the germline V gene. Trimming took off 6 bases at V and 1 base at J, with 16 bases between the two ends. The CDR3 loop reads CASSTFGPTSYEQYF. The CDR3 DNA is TGTGCCAGCAGTACCTTCGGGCCGACGTCCTACGAGCAGTACTTC.

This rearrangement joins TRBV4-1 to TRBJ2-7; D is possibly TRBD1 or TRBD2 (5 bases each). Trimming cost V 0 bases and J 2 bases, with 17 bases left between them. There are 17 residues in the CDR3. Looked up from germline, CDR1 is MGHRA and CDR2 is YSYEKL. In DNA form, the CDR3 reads TGCGCCAGCAGCCAAGAGGAACCCGGGACGGTTACCTACGAGCAGTACTTC. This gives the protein CASSQEEPGTVTYEQYF.

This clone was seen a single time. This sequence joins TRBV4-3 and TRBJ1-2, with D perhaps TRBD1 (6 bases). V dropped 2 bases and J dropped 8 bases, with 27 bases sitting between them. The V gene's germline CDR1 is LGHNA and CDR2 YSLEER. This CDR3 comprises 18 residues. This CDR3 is CASSQSADPSWGHGGYTF. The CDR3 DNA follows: TGCGCCAGCAGCCAATCAGCCGACCCGTCTTGGGGGCATGGAGGCTACACCTTC.

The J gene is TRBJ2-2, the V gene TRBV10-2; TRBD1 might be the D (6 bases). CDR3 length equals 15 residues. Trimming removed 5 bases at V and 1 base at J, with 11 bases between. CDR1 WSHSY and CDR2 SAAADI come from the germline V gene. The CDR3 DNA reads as TGCGCCAGCAGTCCCGGGACAAAGAACACCGGGGAGCTGTTTTTT. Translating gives CASSPGTKNTGELFF.

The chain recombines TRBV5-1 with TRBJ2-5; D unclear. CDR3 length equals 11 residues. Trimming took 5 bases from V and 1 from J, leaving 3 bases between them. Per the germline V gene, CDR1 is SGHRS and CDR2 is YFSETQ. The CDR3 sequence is CASRSQETQYF. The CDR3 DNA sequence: TGCGCCAGCAGGTCCCAAGAGACCCAGTACTTC.

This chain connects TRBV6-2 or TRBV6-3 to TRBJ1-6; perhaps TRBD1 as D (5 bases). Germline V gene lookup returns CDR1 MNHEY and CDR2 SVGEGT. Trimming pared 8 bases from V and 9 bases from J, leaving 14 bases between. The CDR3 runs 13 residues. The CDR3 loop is CASRWGESSPLHF. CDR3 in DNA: TGTGCCAGCCGTTGGGGGGAATCTTCACCCCTCCACTTT.